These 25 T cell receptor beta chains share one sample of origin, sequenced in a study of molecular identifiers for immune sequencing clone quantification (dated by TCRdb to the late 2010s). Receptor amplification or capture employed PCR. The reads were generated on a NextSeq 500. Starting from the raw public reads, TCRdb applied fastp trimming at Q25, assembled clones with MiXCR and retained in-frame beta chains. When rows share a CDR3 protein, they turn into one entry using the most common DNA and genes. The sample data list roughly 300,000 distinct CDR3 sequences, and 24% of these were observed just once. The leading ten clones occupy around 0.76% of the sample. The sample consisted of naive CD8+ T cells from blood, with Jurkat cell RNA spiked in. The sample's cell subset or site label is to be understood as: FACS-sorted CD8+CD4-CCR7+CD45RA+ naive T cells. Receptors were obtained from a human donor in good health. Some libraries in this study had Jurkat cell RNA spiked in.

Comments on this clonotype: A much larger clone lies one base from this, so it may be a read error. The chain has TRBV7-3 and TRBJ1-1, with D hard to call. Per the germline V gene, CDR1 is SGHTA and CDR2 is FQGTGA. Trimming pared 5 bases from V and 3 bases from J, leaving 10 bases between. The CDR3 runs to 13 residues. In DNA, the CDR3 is TGTGCCAGCAGCGGCGGGGTCTACACTGAAGCTTTCTTT. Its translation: CASSGGVYTEAFF.

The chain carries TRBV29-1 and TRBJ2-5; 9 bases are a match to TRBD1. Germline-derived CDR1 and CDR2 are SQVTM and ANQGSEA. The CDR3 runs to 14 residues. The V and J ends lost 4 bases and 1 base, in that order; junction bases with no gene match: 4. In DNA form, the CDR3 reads TGCAGCGTTGTGACAGGGGGGCCCCAAGAGACCCAGTACTTC. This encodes CSVVTGGPQETQYF.

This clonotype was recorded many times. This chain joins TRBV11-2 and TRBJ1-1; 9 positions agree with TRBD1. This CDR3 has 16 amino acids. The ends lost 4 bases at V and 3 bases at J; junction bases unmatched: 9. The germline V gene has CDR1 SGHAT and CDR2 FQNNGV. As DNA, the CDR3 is TGTGCCAGCAGCTACGGACAGGGGAATCGATACACTGAAGCTTTCTTT. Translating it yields CASSYGQGNRYTEAFF.

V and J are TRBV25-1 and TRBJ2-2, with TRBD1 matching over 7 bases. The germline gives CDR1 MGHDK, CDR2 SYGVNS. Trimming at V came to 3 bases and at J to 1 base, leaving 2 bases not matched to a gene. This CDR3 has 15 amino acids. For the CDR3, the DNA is TGTGCCAGCAGTGAGGCAGGGGGGAACACCGGGGAGCTGTTTTTT. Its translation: CASSEAGGNTGELFF.

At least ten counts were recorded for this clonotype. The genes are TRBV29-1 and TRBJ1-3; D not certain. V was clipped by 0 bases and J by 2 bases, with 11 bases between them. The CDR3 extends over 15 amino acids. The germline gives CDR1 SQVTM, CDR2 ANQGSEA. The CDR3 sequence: CSVEDFRETGNTIYF. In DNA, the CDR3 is TGCAGCGTTGAAGATTTTAGGGAAACTGGAAACACCATATATTTT.

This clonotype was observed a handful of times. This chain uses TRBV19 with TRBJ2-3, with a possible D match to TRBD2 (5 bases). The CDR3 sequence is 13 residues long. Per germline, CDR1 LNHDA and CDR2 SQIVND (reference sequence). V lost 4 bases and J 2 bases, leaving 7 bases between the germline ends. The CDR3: CASSKLDTDTQYF. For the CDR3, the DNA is TGTGCCAGTAGTAAACTAGACACAGATACGCAGTATTTT. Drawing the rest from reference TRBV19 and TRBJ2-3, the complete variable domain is DGGITQSPKYLFRKEGQNVTLSCEQNLNHDAMYWYRQDPGQGLRLIYYSQIVNDFQKGDIAEGYSVSREKKESFPLTVTSAQKNPTAFYLCASSKLDTDTQYFGPGTRLTVL.

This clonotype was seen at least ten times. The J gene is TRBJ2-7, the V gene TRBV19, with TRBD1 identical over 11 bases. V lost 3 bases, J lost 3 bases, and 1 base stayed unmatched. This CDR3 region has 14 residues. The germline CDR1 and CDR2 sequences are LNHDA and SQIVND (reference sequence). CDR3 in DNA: TGTGCCAGTAGTATCGGGACAGGGGGCTACGAGCAGTACTTC. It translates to CASSIGTGGYEQYF.

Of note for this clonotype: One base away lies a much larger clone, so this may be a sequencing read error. Written as DNA, the CDR3 is TGTGTCAGCAGCCGACCTGGGACCCCAGCCTACGAGCAGTACTTC. Its protein is CVSSRPGTPAYEQYF. This sequence joins TRBV27 and TRBJ2-7, with D perhaps assigned TRBD1 or TRBD2 (5 bases each). This CDR3 comprises 15 residues. CDR1 and CDR2 from the germline V gene are MNHEY and SMNVEV (reference sequence).

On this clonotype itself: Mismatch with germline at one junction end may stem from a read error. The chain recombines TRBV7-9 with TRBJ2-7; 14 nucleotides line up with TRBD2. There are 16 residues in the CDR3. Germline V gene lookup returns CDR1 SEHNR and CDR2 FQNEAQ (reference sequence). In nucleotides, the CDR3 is TGTACCAGCAGCCCACGACTAGCGGGAGGGCCGGAGGAGCAGTACTTC. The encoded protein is CTSSPRLAGGPEEQYF.

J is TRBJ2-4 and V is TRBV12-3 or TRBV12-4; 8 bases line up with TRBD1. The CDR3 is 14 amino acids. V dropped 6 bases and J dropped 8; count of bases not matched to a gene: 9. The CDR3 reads CASRQGVTRDIQYF. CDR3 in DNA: TGTGCCAGCAGACAGGGGGTTACCAGGGACATTCAGTACTTC.

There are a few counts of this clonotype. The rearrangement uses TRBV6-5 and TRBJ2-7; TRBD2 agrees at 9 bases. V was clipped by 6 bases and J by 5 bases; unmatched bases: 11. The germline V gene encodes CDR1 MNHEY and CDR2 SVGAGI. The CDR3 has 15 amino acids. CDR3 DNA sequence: TGTGCCAGCAGCATTAGCGGGGGAGGGAGGAACGAGCAGTACTTC. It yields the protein CASSISGGGRNEQYF.

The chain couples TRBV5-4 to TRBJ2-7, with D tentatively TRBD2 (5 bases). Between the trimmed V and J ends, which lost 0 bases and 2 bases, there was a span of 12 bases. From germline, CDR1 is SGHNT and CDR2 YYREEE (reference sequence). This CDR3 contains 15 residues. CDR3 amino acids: CASSLASDYTYEQYF. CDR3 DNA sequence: TGTGCCAGCAGCTTGGCCAGCGACTACACCTACGAGCAGTACTTC.

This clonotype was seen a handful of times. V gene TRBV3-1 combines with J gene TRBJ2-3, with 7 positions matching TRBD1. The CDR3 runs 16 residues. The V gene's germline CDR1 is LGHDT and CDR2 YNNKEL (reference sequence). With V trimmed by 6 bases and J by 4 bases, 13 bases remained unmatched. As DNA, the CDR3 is TGTGCCAGCAGTCCTACCGGGACAGAAGTCTCAGATACGCAGTATTTT. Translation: CASSPTGTEVSDTQYF.

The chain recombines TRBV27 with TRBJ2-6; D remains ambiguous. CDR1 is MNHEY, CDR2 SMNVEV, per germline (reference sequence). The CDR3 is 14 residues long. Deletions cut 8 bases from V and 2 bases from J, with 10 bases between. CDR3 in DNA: TGTGCCAGCGGTTCTTCTCCTGGGGCCAACGTCCTGACTTTC. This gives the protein CASGSSPGANVLTF.

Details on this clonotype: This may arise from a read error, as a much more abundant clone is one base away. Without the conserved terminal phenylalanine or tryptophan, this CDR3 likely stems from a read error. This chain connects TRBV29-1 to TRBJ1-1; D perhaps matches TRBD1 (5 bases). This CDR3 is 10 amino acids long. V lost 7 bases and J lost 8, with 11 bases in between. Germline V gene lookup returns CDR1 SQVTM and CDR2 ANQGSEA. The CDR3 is CSAGTSEAFL. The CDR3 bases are TGCAGCGCAGGGACTTCAGAAGCTTTCCTT.

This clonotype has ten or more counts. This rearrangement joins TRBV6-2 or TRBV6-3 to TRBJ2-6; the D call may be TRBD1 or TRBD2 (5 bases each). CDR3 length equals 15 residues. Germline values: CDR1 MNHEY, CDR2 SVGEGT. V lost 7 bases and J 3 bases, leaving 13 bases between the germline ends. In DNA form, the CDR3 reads TGTGCCAGCACCGTCGTGGGGGTTGGGGCCAACGTCCTGACTTTC. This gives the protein CASTVVGVGANVLTF.

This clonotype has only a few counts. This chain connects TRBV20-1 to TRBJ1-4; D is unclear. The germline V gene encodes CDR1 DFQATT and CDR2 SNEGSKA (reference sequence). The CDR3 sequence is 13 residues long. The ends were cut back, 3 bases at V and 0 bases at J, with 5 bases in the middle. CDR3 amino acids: CSARTPTNEKLFF. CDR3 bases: TGCAGTGCTAGGACACCAACTAATGAAAAACTGTTTTTT.

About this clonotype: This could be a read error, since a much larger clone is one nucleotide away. The CDR3 DNA reads as TGCAGCGCCGAAGATGCGGGAACTGAAGCTTACTTT. Translating gives CSAEDAGTEAYF. V gene TRBV29-1 combines with J gene TRBJ1-1; D is uncertain. CDR1 and CDR2 from the germline V gene are SQVTM and ANQGSEA. This CDR3 contains 12 residues.

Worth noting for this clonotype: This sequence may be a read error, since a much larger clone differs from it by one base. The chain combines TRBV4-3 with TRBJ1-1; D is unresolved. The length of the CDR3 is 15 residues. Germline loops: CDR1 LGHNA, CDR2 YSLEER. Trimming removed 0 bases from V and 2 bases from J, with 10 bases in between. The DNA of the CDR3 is TGCGCCAGCAGCCAAGATCGGGCGATCAACACTGAAGCTTTCTTT. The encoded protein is CASSQDRAINTEAFF.

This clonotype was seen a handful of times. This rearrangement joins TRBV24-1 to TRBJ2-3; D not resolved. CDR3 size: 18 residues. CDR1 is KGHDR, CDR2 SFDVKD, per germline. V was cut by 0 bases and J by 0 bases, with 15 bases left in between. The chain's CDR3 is CATSDLSPRRPSTDTQYF. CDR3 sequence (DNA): TGTGCCACCAGTGATTTGTCCCCCAGGCGACCTAGCACAGATACGCAGTATTTT.

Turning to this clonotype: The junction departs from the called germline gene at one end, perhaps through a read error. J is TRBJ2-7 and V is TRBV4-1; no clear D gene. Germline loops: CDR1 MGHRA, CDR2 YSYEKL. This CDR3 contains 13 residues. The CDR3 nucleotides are TGCGCCAGCGGCCACCCCTCGGTTTCCGAGCAGTACTTC. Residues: CASGHPSVSEQYF.

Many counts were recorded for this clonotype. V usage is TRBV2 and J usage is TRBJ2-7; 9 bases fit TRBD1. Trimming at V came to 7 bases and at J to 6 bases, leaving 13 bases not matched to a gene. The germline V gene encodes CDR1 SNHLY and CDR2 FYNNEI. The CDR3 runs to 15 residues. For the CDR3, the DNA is TGTGCCAGCACCCCGGGACAGGGTTCCCCTCTCGAGCAGTACTTC. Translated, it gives CASTPGQGSPLEQYF. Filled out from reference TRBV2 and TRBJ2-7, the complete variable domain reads EPEVTQTPSHQVTQMGQEVILRCVPISNHLYFYWYRQILGQKVEFLVSFYNNEISEKSEIFDDQFSVERPDGSNFTLKIRSTKLEDSAMYFCASTPGQGSPLEQYFGPGTRLTVT.

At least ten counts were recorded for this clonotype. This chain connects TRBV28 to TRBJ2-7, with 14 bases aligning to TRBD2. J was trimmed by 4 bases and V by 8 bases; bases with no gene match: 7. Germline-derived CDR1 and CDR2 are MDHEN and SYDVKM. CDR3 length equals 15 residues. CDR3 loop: CASRKGLAGVYEQYF. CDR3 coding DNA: TGTGCCAGCCGGAAGGGACTAGCGGGAGTGTACGAGCAGTACTTC.

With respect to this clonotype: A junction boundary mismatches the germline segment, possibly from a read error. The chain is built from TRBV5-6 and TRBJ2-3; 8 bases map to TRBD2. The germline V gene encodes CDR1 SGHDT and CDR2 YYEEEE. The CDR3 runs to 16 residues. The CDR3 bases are TGTGCCAGCAGCCCAGCTAAAGCGGGAGCTAGAGATGCGCAGTATTTT. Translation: CASSPAKAGARDAQYF.

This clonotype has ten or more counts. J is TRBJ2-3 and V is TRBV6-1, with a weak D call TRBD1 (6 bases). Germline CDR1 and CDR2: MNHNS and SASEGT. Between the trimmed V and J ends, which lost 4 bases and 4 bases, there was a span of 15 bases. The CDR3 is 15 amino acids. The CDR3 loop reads CASSGLTGSADTQYF. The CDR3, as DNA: TGTGCCAGCAGTGGTCTGACAGGATCCGCAGATACGCAGTATTTT.